The 27 T cell receptor beta chains given below trace back to one sample, sequenced in a study of T cells in Graves' hyperthyroidism and ophthalmopathy. Researchers took RNA transcripts and amplified the TCR beta CDR3 regions from them. The TCR CDR3 first-round RT-PCR relied on the HTBI primer set. TCRdb analysed the multiplex PCR reads with MiXCR anew, one entry per CDR3 protein. This table holds hundreds of thousands of distinct CDR3 sequences, about 20% found once. Input material: blood. These receptors were obtained from a man in his forties with Graves' ophthalmopathy.

This chain connects TRBV7-3 to TRBJ2-5; TRBD2 might be the D (6 bases). The germline gives CDR1 SGHTA, CDR2 FQGTGA. CDR3 length: 14 amino acids. The V end lost 2 bases, the J end lost 6 bases, and 13 bases lay between the germline ends. CDR3 residues: CASSLGGGSQTQYF. CDR3 DNA: TGTGCCAGCAGCTTAGGGGGAGGTTCTCAGACCCAGTACTTC.

The V call is TRBV19, the J call TRBJ2-7, with 12 positions matching TRBD2. V dropped 1 base and J dropped 3; count of bases not matched to a gene: 1. Per the germline V gene, CDR1 is LNHDA and CDR2 is SQIVND (reference sequence). The CDR3 consists of 15 residues. The CDR3 bases are TGTGCCAGTAGTATAGGGACTAGCGGGGTCTACGAGCAGTACTTC. It yields the protein CASSIGTSGVYEQYF.

V is TRBV2 and J is TRBJ1-2, with D possibly matching TRBD1 (6 bases). Per germline, CDR1 SNHLY and CDR2 FYNNEI. The CDR3 has 13 amino acids. Trimming took 4 bases from V and 4 from J, leaving 10 bases between them. The CDR3 coding sequence is TGTGCCAGCAGTGGACAGGAAGCCTATGGCTACACCTTC. It translates to CASSGQEAYGYTF.

The CDR3 region has the DNA TGTGCCAGCAGCCAAGACGGACTGGCTGAGCAGTTCTTC. Encoded protein: CASSQDGLAEQFF. The rearrangement links TRBV3-1 to TRBJ2-1, with D possibly TRBD2 on 5 matching bases. V was cut by 0 bases and J by 9 bases, with 9 bases left in between. The germline V gene has CDR1 LGHDT and CDR2 YNNKEL (reference sequence). The CDR3 is 13 amino acids.

This clonotype was counted at least ten times. The chain combines TRBV2 with TRBJ2-1; either TRBD1 or TRBD2 may fit D (5 bases each). Germline lookup yields CDR1 SNHLY and CDR2 FYNNEI. V was shortened by 6 bases and J by 10 bases, with 19 bases between the two germline ends. CDR3 length equals 14 residues. CDR3 bases: TGTGCCAGCAGGGCCCCGGGACCCGTCAGGGAGCAGTTCTTC. Translated, it gives CASRAPGPVREQFF.

This clonotype was seen at least ten times. The rearrangement links TRBV11-2 to TRBJ2-1; 10 nucleotides match TRBD2. The V segment lost 3 bases and the J segment 10 bases; nucleotides outside the gene matches: 9. The CDR3 is made up of 15 amino acids. Germline V gene lookup returns CDR1 SGHAT and CDR2 FQNNGV. Here the CDR3 reads CASSFLSGRVPEQFF. The CDR3 DNA reads as TGTGCCAGCAGCTTCTTAAGCGGGAGGGTCCCGGAGCAGTTCTTC.

The table lists this clonotype with a count of one. The V call is TRBV5-5, the J call TRBJ2-3; D is possibly TRBD2 (7 bases). CDR1 and CDR2 (germline): SGHKS, YYEKEE (reference sequence). There are 16 residues in the CDR3. Trimming pared 4 bases from V and 4 bases from J, leaving 19 bases between. CDR3 in DNA: TGTGCCAGCAGCCAAGGTTTGGGGGGGGCCGCAGATACGCAGTATTTT. Translating it yields CASSQGLGGAADTQYF.

This clonotype was counted between two and nine times. The DNA of the CDR3 is TGTGCCAGCAGTATCGGCAACCTTAACTATGGCTACACCTTC. Translating it yields CASSIGNLNYGYTF. The V gene is TRBV3-1, the J gene TRBJ1-2; D is unresolved. From germline, CDR1 is LGHDT and CDR2 YNNKEL (reference sequence). Deletions cut 6 bases from V and 1 base from J, with 12 bases between. The CDR3 loop spans 14 amino acids.

This clonotype was detected many times. The chain uses TRBV28 and TRBJ1-6; no clear D gene. Trimming stripped 6 bases from V and 10 bases from J, with 13 bases between. Germline assignment: CDR1 MDHEN and CDR2 SYDVKM. The CDR3 is made up of 13 amino acids. In nucleotides, the CDR3 is TGTGCCAGCAGGGATGTAGCGGTATCACCCCTCCACTTT. This encodes CASRDVAVSPLHF.

At least ten counts were recorded for this clonotype. The chain joins TRBV20-1 to TRBJ2-3; weak D call: TRBD1 (6 bases). The CDR3 contains 12 residues. CDR1 DFQATT and CDR2 SNEGSKA come from the germline V gene (reference sequence). The V gene lost 4 bases and the J gene lost 6 bases, with 11 bases spanning the gap. The CDR3 spells CSATQGRDTQYF. In DNA, the CDR3 is TGCAGTGCTACACAGGGAAGGGATACGCAGTATTTT.

A few counts support this clonotype. This chain links TRBV20-1 with TRBJ2-1; 8 nucleotides agree with TRBD2. With V trimmed by 0 bases and J by 8 bases, 6 bases remained unmatched. CDR1 DFQATT and CDR2 SNEGSKA come from the germline V gene (reference sequence). The CDR3 consists of 14 residues. The CDR3 spells CSARDPRGGDEQFF. CDR3 sequence (DNA): TGCAGTGCTAGAGACCCCCGGGGGGGTGATGAGCAGTTCTTC.

This clonotype came up a few times. The chain couples TRBV7-3 to TRBJ2-1; 7 bases match TRBD2. Per the germline V gene, CDR1 is SGHTA and CDR2 is FQGTGA. This CDR3 has 15 residues. V trimming: 5 bases; J trimming: 8 bases; junction bases outside the gene matches: 12. CDR3 sequence reads: CASSLTGGGVDEQFF. The CDR3 region has the DNA TGTGCCAGCAGCCTTACGGGAGGAGGTGTTGATGAGCAGTTCTTC.

This clonotype turned up a few times. The rearrangement uses TRBV5-8 and TRBJ2-3, with TRBD2 matching over 7 bases. The CDR3 contains 16 residues. The V and J ends lost 4 bases and 1 base, in that order; junction bases with no gene match: 9. CDR1 is SGHTS and CDR2 is YDEGEE in the germline V gene. The DNA of the CDR3 is TGTGCCAGCAGCCCAGGAGCGGGATGGGGCACAGATACGCAGTATTTT. Its protein product is CASSPGAGWGTDTQYF.

The CDR3 loop reads CASRSIGGSGYTF. CDR3 DNA: TGTGCCAGCAGATCGATTGGGGGCAGCGGCTACACCTTC. The J gene is TRBJ1-2, the V gene TRBV27, with a possible D match to TRBD1 (6 bases). The CDR3 length is 13 residues. Trimming took 6 bases from V and 8 from J, leaving 16 bases between them. CDR1 and CDR2 from the germline V gene are MNHEY and SMNVEV (reference sequence).

This clonotype was detected only a few times. This rearrangement joins TRBV25-1 to TRBJ2-5; TRBD2 matches at 10 bases. The CDR3 is 15 residues long. Germline V CDR1 and CDR2: MGHDK, SYGVNS. Trimming took 3 bases from V and 5 from J; bases not matched to a gene: 6. DNA for the CDR3: TGTGCCAGCAGTGAGTACCTAGCGGGAGCTGAGACCCAGTACTTC. It encodes CASSEYLAGAETQYF.

The chain links TRBV5-8 to TRBJ2-1; 8 bases fit TRBD2. Trimming took 0 bases from V and 6 from J; bases not matched to a gene: 5. From germline, CDR1 is SGHTS and CDR2 YDEGEE. The CDR3 consists of 15 residues. CDR3 nucleotide sequence: TGTGCCAGCAGCTTGGGGCGGGAGGCCTCCAATGAGCAGTTCTTC. Amino acid sequence: CASSLGREASNEQFF. The complete variable domain, with remaining parts taken from reference TRBV5-8 and TRBJ2-1, reads EAGVTQSPTHLIKTRGQQATLRCSPISGHTSVYWYQQALGLGLQFLLWYDEGEERNRGNFPPRFSGRQFPNYSSELNVNALELEDSALYLCASSLGREASNEQFFGPGTRLTVL.

The V gene is TRBV18, the J gene TRBJ2-5; TRBD2 might be the D (5 bases). CDR1 and CDR2 from the germline V gene are KGHSH and LQKENI. The CDR3 totals 15 residues. V was trimmed by 8 bases and J by 5 bases, leaving 21 bases between them. CDR3 amino acids: CASPATGIRGETQYF. CDR3 coding DNA: TGTGCCAGCCCAGCGACTGGGATTCGAGGGGAGACCCAGTACTTC.

Only a few counts were recorded for this clonotype. The rearrangement links TRBV11-3 to TRBJ2-3; the match to TRBD2 covers 11 bases. With V trimmed by 0 bases and J by 2 bases, 1 base remained unmatched. CDR1 SGHNT and CDR2 YENEEA come from the germline V gene. The CDR3 consists of 16 residues. The CDR3 DNA reads as TGTGCCAGCAGCTTAGAACTAGCGGGAGCCACAGATACGCAGTATTTT. Translation: CASSLELAGATDTQYF.

The chain couples TRBV12-3 or TRBV12-4 to TRBJ1-2; TRBD1 agrees at 7 bases. After removal of 6 bases from V and 6 bases from J, the junction contained 10 bases not matched to a gene. The CDR3 has 14 amino acids. The CDR3 DNA follows: TGTGCCAGCAGCCCTCGGCGACAGGGAAATGGCTACACCTTC. Translating it yields CASSPRRQGNGYTF.

The CDR3 DNA reads TGTGCCAGCAGTTCCCGATGGGGAGCTGGCTACACCTTC. It is translated as CASSSRWGAGYTF. The chain couples TRBV11-2 to TRBJ1-2; no definite D call. Germline values: CDR1 SGHAT, CDR2 FQNNGV. The V end lost 6 bases, the J end lost 7 bases, and 15 bases lay between the germline ends. There are 13 residues in the CDR3.

This chain links TRBV6-1 with TRBJ2-1; 7 nucleotides match TRBD2. CDR1 and CDR2 (germline): MNHNS, SASEGT. This CDR3 is built from 14 residues. V lost 6 bases to trimming and J lost 14 bases; unmatched junction nucleotides: 16. CDR3 sequence reads: CASRPPSGTIWEFF. Here the CDR3 DNA reads TGTGCCAGCAGACCACCATCCGGGACTATCTGGGAGTTCTTC.

This clonotype appeared many times. One end of the junction does not line up with germline, which may come from a read error. The chain employs TRBV7-8 and TRBJ2-1, with 13 bases that match TRBD2. The CDR3 is made up of 16 amino acids. Germline assignment: CDR1 SGHVS and CDR2 FQNEAQ. CDR3 DNA: TGTGCCAGCAGCTCGACTAGCGGGGGGTCCTATAATGAGCAGTTCTTC. As protein: CASSSTSGGSYNEQFF.

The rearrangement uses TRBV19 and TRBJ2-7; TRBD1 matches at 10 bases. V shed 6 bases and J 5 bases; nucleotides not matched to a gene: 10. The CDR3 extends over 15 amino acids. Germline V CDR1 and CDR2: LNHDA, SQIVND (reference sequence). The CDR3 spells CASRGRGQGVHEQYF. The CDR3 nucleotides are TGTGCCAGTAGGGGACGAGGACAGGGGGTCCACGAGCAGTACTTC.

There are many counts of this clonotype. The chain is built from TRBV10-3 and TRBJ2-3, with D perhaps TRBD1 (8 bases). CDR3 length equals 14 residues. With 10 bases removed from V and 1 base from J, the gap between germline ends came to 15 bases. Germline CDR1 is ENHRY and CDR2 is SYGVKD. The CDR3 sequence: CATGEGQGTDTQYF. DNA for the CDR3: TGTGCCACTGGGGAGGGACAGGGCACAGATACGCAGTATTTT.

This clonotype was recorded at least ten times. This chain links TRBV11-2 with TRBJ2-7; D gene unclear. Germline V gene lookup returns CDR1 SGHAT and CDR2 FQNNGV. V lost 5 bases to trimming and J lost 2 bases, with 7 bases between them. This CDR3 comprises 12 residues. Here the CDR3 reads CASSPPAYEQYF. The CDR3 DNA sequence: TGTGCCAGCAGCCCCCCGGCCTACGAGCAGTACTTC.

This clonotype was picked up one time. The V call is TRBV6-2 or TRBV6-3, the J call TRBJ2-1; 8 bases align to TRBD2. The J segment lost 9 bases and the V segment lost 2 bases, leaving 3 bases of the junction unmatched. Per germline, CDR1 MNHEY and CDR2 SVGEGT. The CDR3 runs 13 residues. The CDR3 DNA follows: TGTGCCAGCAGTTACCCGAGCGGGAGTGAGCAGTTCTTC. Protein: CASSYPSGSEQFF.

This clonotype appeared a few times. This chain links TRBV6-1 with TRBJ2-3; the D is unclear. Per germline, CDR1 MNHNS and CDR2 SASEGT. This CDR3 is built from 11 residues. The V gene lost 3 bases and the J gene lost 5 bases, with 3 bases spanning the gap. For the CDR3, the DNA is TGTGCCAGCAGTGACGGAGATACGCAGTATTTT. Protein: CASSDGDTQYF.